The clone carrying this T cell receptor beta chain was seen only a few times. Antigen specificity is unknown. This sample was included in a study of identical twins. Study-level points and caveats: Potential partial confounding of zero-insertion analyses by invariant MAIT and iNKT cells was noted.

TCRdb re-analysed the 5' RACE reads in MiXCR, keeping a single row per CDR3 protein. The data show hundreds of thousands of distinct CDR3 sequences, with roughly 20% seen just once and around 4.4% held by the top ten. The sample was also reused in another study, on T cells expressing NK-cell markers. That paper notes: Alpha-beta TCR T cells were the sole sorting target in several experiments, owing to an anti-gamma-delta TCR antibody.

The TCR originated in a woman between 18 and 29 years old in good health. Material for sequencing was PBMCs.

CDR3 loop: CASSLEAVSNYGYTF. CDR3 nucleotides: TGCGCCAGCAGCTTGGAGGCGGTCTCTAACTATGGCTACACCTTC. The V gene is TRBV5-1, the J gene TRBJ1-2; D remains ambiguous. V was shortened by 0 bases and J by 0 bases, with 9 bases between the two germline ends. CDR1 and CDR2 (germline): SGHRS, YFSETQ. CDR3 size: 15 residues.